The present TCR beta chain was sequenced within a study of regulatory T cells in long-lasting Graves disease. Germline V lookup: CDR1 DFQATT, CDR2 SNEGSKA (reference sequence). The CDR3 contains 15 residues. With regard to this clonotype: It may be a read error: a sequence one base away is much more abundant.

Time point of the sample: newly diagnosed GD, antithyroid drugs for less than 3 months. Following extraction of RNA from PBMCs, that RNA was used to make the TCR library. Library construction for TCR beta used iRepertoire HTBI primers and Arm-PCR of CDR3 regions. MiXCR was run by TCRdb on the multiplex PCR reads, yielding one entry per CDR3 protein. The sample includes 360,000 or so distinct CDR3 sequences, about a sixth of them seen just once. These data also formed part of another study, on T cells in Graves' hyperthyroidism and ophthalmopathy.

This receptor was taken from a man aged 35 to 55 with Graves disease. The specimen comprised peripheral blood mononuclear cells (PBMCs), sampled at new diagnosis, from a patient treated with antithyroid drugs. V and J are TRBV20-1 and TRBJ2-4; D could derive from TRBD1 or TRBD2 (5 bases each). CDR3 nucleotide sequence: TGCAGTGCAGAAGAAGGGCAGGGAGCCAAAAACATTCGGTACTTC. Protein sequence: CSAEEGQGAKNIRYF.